Listed below are T cell receptor beta chains from one sample, sequenced in a study of shared clonotypes between healthy human individuals. Clones were read by immunoSEQ multiplex PCR, and TCRdb kept only the in-frame ones, dropping some. The table has 400,000 to 500,000 clones, 76% seen once; the top ten hold 10% to 15%. The source material was PBMCs. These receptors were taken from a woman in her 40s in good health. Some clones in this sample may be carry-over from other donors' samples. Each CDR3 is given with its conserved first and last residue. D genes are given only for firm matches. Clone size appears in some rows only: once, few, many, or a class for an expanded clone.

TRBV19,NA,TRBJ2-2,NA,CASSIEARSTGELFF,TGTGCCAGTAGTATAGAGGCGAGATCCACCGGGGAGCTGTTTTTT
TRBV29-1,TRBD2,TRBJ2-1,NA,CSVDTSGSNNEQFF,TGCAGCGTCGACACTAGCGGCTCAAACAATGAGCAGTTCTTC
TRBV4-1,NA,TRBJ2-1,NA,CASSQEAGSSYNEQFF,TGCGCCAGCAGCCAAGAGGCAGGGAGCTCCTACAATGAGCAGTTCTTC
TRBV19,NA,TRBJ1-1,NA,CATLGWNTEAFF,TGTGCCACGCTAGGGTGGAACACTGAAGCTTTCTTT
TRBV27,NA,TRBJ2-5,NA,CASSFRRGGLATQYF,TGTGCCAGCAGTTTCCGCAGGGGCGGGTTAGCAACCCAGTACTTC
TRBV7-9,TRBD2,TRBJ2-3,NA,CASSLGLARDTQYF,TGTGCCAGCAGCTTAGGACTAGCGCGGGATACGCAGTATTTT
TRBV5-5,NA,TRBJ2-1,NA,CASSPFLPSYNEQFF,TGTGCCAGCAGCCCATTCTTACCCTCCTACAATGAGCAGTTCTTC
TRBV9,TRBD1,TRBJ1-1,NA,CASSVEWTGGTTFF,TGTGCCAGCAGCGTAGAGTGGACAGGGGGCACAACTTTCTTT
TRBV11-2,TRBD1,TRBJ1-2,NA,CASSLAFPRQGLPGYTF,TGTGCCAGCAGCTTAGCGTTCCCTCGACAGGGACTTCCCGGCTACACCTTC
TRBV6-1,NA,TRBJ2-7,NA,CASKMGTPEGEQYF,TGTGCCAGCAAAATGGGGACCCCCGAGGGCGAGCAGTACTTC
TRBV10-3,NA,TRBJ2-1,NA,CAISESGLYNEQFF,TGTGCCATCAGTGAAAGCGGACTCTACAATGAGCAGTTCTTC
TRBV28,NA,TRBJ2-3,NA,CASSLAGSTDTQYF,TGTGCCAGCAGTTTAGCCGGAAGCACAGATACGCAGTATTTT
TRBV7-8,NA,TRBJ2-7,NA,CASSFRAAGTAFLDEQYF,TGTGCCAGCAGCTTTCGCGCAGCGGGTACAGCTTTCCTCGACGAGCAGTACTTC
TRBV11-2,NA,TRBJ2-7,NA,CASSLDGVAAYEQYF,TGTGCCAGCAGCTTAGATGGGGTGGCAGCCTACGAGCAGTACTTC
TRBV6-5,TRBD1,TRBJ2-1,NA,CASSYTFYRGYNEQFF,TGTGCCAGCAGTTACACGTTCTACAGGGGGTACAATGAGCAGTTCTTC
TRBV7-9,TRBD2,TRBJ2-3,NA,CASSLVMGGPSDTQYF,TGTGCCAGCAGCTTAGTTATGGGAGGGCCGTCTGATACGCAGTATTTT
TRBV28,NA,TRBJ2-7,few,CASSPPGTVGQYF,TGTGCCAGCAGTCCACCGGGGACGGTGGGGCAGTACTTC
TRBV25-1,NA,TRBJ1-1,few,CASSGGPDYTEAFF,TGTGCCAGCAGTGGAGGACCAGACTACACTGAAGCTTTCTTT
TRBV4-3,NA,TRBJ2-1,NA,CASSQDTNYNEQFF,TGCGCCAGCAGCCAAGACACGAACTACAATGAGCAGTTCTTC
TRBV5-8,NA,TRBJ2-5,NA,CASSPTPLETQYF,TGTGCCAGCAGTCCAACCCCCTTAGAGACCCAGTACTTC
TRBV15,NA,TRBJ2-1,NA,CATSMGPNNEQFF,TGTGCCACCAGCATGGGACCAAACAATGAGCAGTTCTTC
TRBV2,NA,TRBJ1-1,NA,CASSEWGTEAFF,TGTGCCAGCAGTGAATGGGGGACTGAAGCTTTCTTT
TRBV5-4,TRBD1,TRBJ2-5,NA,CASSLAGTGGKETQYF,TGTGCCAGCAGCTTGGCAGGGACAGGGGGAAAGGAGACCCAGTACTTC
TRBV15,NA,TRBJ2-7,NA,CATSRGVGSASSYEQYF,TGTGCCACCAGCAGAGGGGTGGGTAGCGCGAGCTCCTACGAGCAGTACTTC
TRBV6-5,NA,TRBJ1-1,NA,CASSWNRETSNTEAFF,TGTGCCAGCAGTTGGAACAGGGAAACCTCGAACACTGAAGCTTTCTTT
TRBV4-3,NA,TRBJ2-1,NA,CASSQDLASALNEQFF,TGCGCCAGCAGCCAAGATCTTGCTAGCGCCTTGAATGAGCAGTTCTTC
TRBV10-3,TRBD1,TRBJ2-2,NA,CAISGTGVGAGELFF,TGTGCCATCAGCGGAACAGGGGTAGGGGCCGGGGAGCTGTTTTTT
TRBV27,TRBD1,TRBJ2-3,few,CASSRDSRTDTQYF,TGTGCCAGCAGCCGGGACAGCCGCACAGATACGCAGTATTTT
TRBV27,NA,TRBJ1-3,NA,CASSSRPAGGRNTIYF,TGTGCCAGCAGTTCCAGGCCTGCGGGGGGAAGAAACACCATATATTTT
TRBV20-1,NA,TRBJ2-1,NA,CSAHSPHEQFF,TGCAGTGCCCATAGCCCCCATGAGCAGTTCTTC
TRBV7-7,NA,TRBJ2-3,NA,CASSPSGDTQYF,TGTGCTAGCAGCCCCTCGGGTGATACGCAGTATTTT
TRBV2,TRBD1,TRBJ1-5,NA,CASSGGQNQPQHF,TGTGCCAGCAGTGGGGGACAGAATCAGCCCCAGCATTTT
TRBV7-9,NA,TRBJ2-7,NA,CASSLALQAMGTGEQYF,TGTGCCAGCAGCTTAGCGCTCCAGGCCATGGGGACTGGGGAGCAGTACTTC
TRBV5-1,NA,TRBJ2-7,NA,CASSLVWQRRPYEQYF,TGCGCCAGCAGCTTGGTGTGGCAGCGGCGCCCCTACGAGCAGTACTTC
TRBV25-1,NA,TRBJ2-5,NA,CASRRTTQTQYF,TGTGCCAGCAGGAGGACAACCCAGACCCAGTACTTC
TRBV9,NA,TRBJ2-1,NA,CASSPDSSSYNEQFF,TGTGCCAGCAGCCCGGACAGTAGCTCCTACAATGAGCAGTTCTTC
TRBV10-3,TRBD2,TRBJ2-1,NA,CAISVSGTSGSSYNEQFF,TGTGCCATCAGTGTATCCGGGACTAGCGGGAGCTCCTACAATGAGCAGTTCTTC
TRBV5-6,NA,TRBJ1-4,NA,CASSFSSTGTVNEKLFF,TGTGCCAGCAGCTTTAGCTCCACCGGGACGGTTAATGAAAAACTGTTTTTT
TRBV7-2,TRBD2,TRBJ2-1,once,CASSLAGVRNEQFF,TGTGCCAGCAGCCTAGCGGGAGTTAGGAATGAGCAGTTCTTC
TRBV19,NA,TRBJ1-4,NA,CASSPLGNSNEKLFF,TGTGCCAGTAGTCCACTGGGGAACTCTAATGAAAAACTGTTTTTT
TRBV5-4,TRBD1,TRBJ2-7,NA,CASNSRDRGYEQYF,TGTGCCAGCAACTCCCGGGACAGGGGGTACGAGCAGTACTTC
TRBV18,TRBD1,TRBJ1-4,NA,CASSPQGAYEKLFF,TGTGCCAGCTCACCCCAGGGGGCCTACGAAAAACTGTTTTTT
TRBV28,NA,TRBJ2-1,NA,CASSFLYRGRAYEQFF,TGTGCCAGCAGTTTTTTATATCGGGGGCGAGCATATGAGCAGTTCTTC
TRBV10-3,NA,TRBJ1-5,many,CAISEQENQPQHF,TGTGCCATCAGCGAACAGGAAAATCAGCCCCAGCATTTT
TRBV2,NA,TRBJ1-4,few,CASSEREKLFF,TGTGCCAGCAGTGAACGGGAAAAACTGTTTTTT
TRBV2,NA,TRBJ1-3,NA,CASSAWGRVGNTIYF,TGTGCCAGCAGTGCCTGGGGCAGGGTTGGAAACACCATATATTTT
TRBV2,NA,TRBJ2-7,NA,CASKRMGTNYEQYF,TGTGCCAGCAAAAGGATGGGGACAAACTACGAGCAGTACTTC
TRBV23-1,TRBD1,TRBJ2-5,NA,CASSQTGVETQYF,TGCGCCAGCAGTCAAACAGGGGTAGAGACCCAGTACTTC
TRBV6-1,NA,TRBJ2-6,few,CASSETRTSGANVLTF,TGTGCCAGCAGTGAAACCCGGACCTCTGGGGCCAACGTCCTGACTTTC
TRBV18,TRBD1,TRBJ1-3,NA,CASSPLGQGSGNTIYF,TGTGCCAGCTCACCACTAGGACAGGGTTCTGGAAACACCATATATTTT
TRBV15,NA,TRBJ2-5,once,CATSREQGFGAQYF,TGTGCCACCAGCAGAGAGCAGGGGTTCGGGGCCCAGTACTTC
TRBV7-2,TRBD2,TRBJ2-2,NA,CASSRTSGTDGELFF,TGTGCCAGCAGCCGGACTAGCGGGACCGACGGGGAGCTGTTTTTT
TRBV6-1,NA,TRBJ1-5,many,CASSEDRYQPQHF,TGTGCCAGCAGTGAGGACAGATATCAGCCCCAGCATTTT